This T cell receptor beta chain was identified during a study of PD-L1 blockade in urothelial cancer. Study-wide background: Each patient had 0 to 3 earlier chemotherapy regimens. A median of roughly 150,000 T cells was found in the blood samples. Blood was evaluated 3 weeks (second dose) and 6 weeks after therapy began. Findings and limits, study-wide: Durable benefit accompanied greater 3-week expansion of tumor-associated blood clones.

Remarks on this clone: Its cognate antigen is unknown.

There are 15 residues in the CDR3. Germline V gives CDR1 MDHEN, CDR2 SYDVKM. Germline trimming cut 6 bases from V and 5 bases from J; bases unmatched to any gene: 8. Time point indicated: pretreatment peripheral blood. The assay was immunoSEQ multiplex PCR, and TCRdb's table has in-frame clones only and misses some. The data show about 49,000 clones, approximately 79% seen once. V and J are TRBV28 and TRBJ1-1; 11 bases match TRBD1. The receptor was derived from a man between 65 and 80 years old with urothelial cancer. The material sequenced was PBMCs, taken around atezolizumab (anti-PD-L1) treatment. The CDR3 loop reads CASRPGQGARTEAFF. DNA for the CDR3: TGTGCCAGCAGGCCCGGACAGGGGGCACGGACTGAAGCTTTCTTT.